This TCR beta chain was sequenced for a study of Graves' ophthalmopathy and Graves' hyperthyroidism. Someone took the PBMCs out of approximately 9.2 ml of fresh peripheral blood. RNA served as the template for amplifying TCR beta CDR3 regions. Second-round multiplex PCR came after first-round RT-PCR with HTBI primers. TCRdb recomputed calls from the multiplex PCR reads with MiXCR, one row per CDR3 protein. The sample lists some 350,000 distinct CDR3 sequences, roughly 17% seen once, with 2.4% in the top ten. CDR3 size: 13 residues. Germline loops: CDR1 SGHTA, CDR2 FQGNSA. The J segment lost 8 bases and the V segment lost 6 bases, leaving 3 bases of the junction unmatched.

This clonotype was sampled from an adult woman with stable Graves' hyperthyroidism. Sequencing used peripheral blood. The rearrangement joins TRBV7-2 to TRBJ2-1, with 11 bases matching TRBD2. This CDR3 reads CASSPGLADEQFF. The CDR3 coding sequence is TGTGCCAGCAGTCCGGGACTAGCGGATGAGCAGTTCTTC.